The 18 T cell receptor beta chains in this list originate from one sample, sequenced in a study of a mutant IDH1 vaccine in newly diagnosed glioma. For these receptors, no antigen is known. Data came from immunoSEQ multiplex PCR; TCRdb stores just in-frame clones and leaves some out. The table has about 32,000 clones, almost 80% seen once. The sample's time point: week 35, safety follow-up. It was 300 ug of mutant IDH1 20-mer peptide that made up each vaccine dose, given with topical imiquimod. Sequenced material: PBMCs, taken from a glioma patient whose treatment included an IDH1 peptide vaccine. These receptors were collected from a woman in her twenties or thirties with glioma. Some clones in this sample may be carry-over from other donors' samples.

The chain couples TRBV13 to TRBJ2-5; D gene ambiguous. This CDR3 contains 11 residues. Germline CDR1 PRHDT, CDR2 FYEKMQ (reference sequence). The germline V and J ends were trimmed by 5 bases and 4 bases, with 5 bases remaining between them. CDR3 nucleotide sequence: TGTGCCAGCAGCGCCGGAGAGACCCAGTACTTC. This sequence encodes CASSAGETQYF.

The chain combines TRBV6-6 with TRBJ2-7; 9 nucleotides match TRBD1. Germline lookup yields CDR1 MNHNY and CDR2 SVGAGI (reference sequence). The CDR3 covers 14 residues. The J segment lost 5 bases and the V segment lost 4 bases, leaving 6 bases of the junction unmatched. The CDR3, as DNA: TGTGCCAGCAGTTTAACAGGGGGCAACGACGAGCAGTACTTC. Translated, it gives CASSLTGGNDEQYF.

The rearrangement joins TRBV6-4 to TRBJ1-2; 8 bases map to TRBD1. J gave up 3 bases and V 0 bases, and 6 bases lay outside the gene matches. The CDR3 runs 16 residues. Germline values: CDR1 MRHNA, CDR2 SNTAGT. CDR3 amino acids: CASSDSNRGSHYGYTF. The CDR3 bases are TGTGCCAGCAGTGACTCGAACAGGGGGAGTCACTATGGCTACACCTTC.

This clone showed up just a few times. V is TRBV30 and J is TRBJ2-2, with 11 bases that match TRBD1. Germline V gene lookup returns CDR1 GTSNPN and CDR2 SVGIG (reference sequence). Germline trimming cut 3 bases from V and 5 bases from J; bases unmatched to any gene: 5. CDR3 size: 15 residues. CDR3 sequence (DNA): TGTGCCTGGAGGGACCGGGACAGGGGGACCGGGGAGCTGTTTTTT. It is translated as CAWRDRDRGTGELFF.

The rearrangement uses TRBV30 and TRBJ1-6, with 7 nucleotides matching TRBD1. Germline V gene sequence: CDR1 GTSNPN, CDR2 SVGIG (reference sequence). This CDR3 has 14 amino acids. V shed 2 bases and J 13 bases; nucleotides not matched to a gene: 11. This chain's CDR3 is CAWSWGRGIRPLHF. As DNA, the CDR3 is TGTGCCTGGAGTTGGGGCAGGGGGATAAGGCCCCTCCACTTT.

This chain links TRBV5-4 with TRBJ2-5; TRBD1 matches at 7 bases. The CDR3 is 15 amino acids. After removal of 4 bases from V and 5 bases from J, the junction contained 11 bases not matched to a gene. CDR1 and CDR2 (germline): SGHNT, YYREEE (reference sequence). CDR3 protein: CASSRDRGVGETQYF. The CDR3 region has the DNA TGTGCCAGCAGCCGGGACAGAGGGGTTGGGGAGACCCAGTACTTC.

J is TRBJ2-7 and V is TRBV2; 9 bases line up with TRBD1. CDR3 length: 15 amino acids. The V gene's germline CDR1 is SNHLY and CDR2 FYNNEI. The V gene end was trimmed by 6 bases and the J gene end by 1 base; junction bases not matched to a gene: 7. CDR3 protein: CASRGSGTGSYEQYF. In nucleotides, the CDR3 is TGTGCCAGCAGAGGTTCCGGGACAGGGTCCTACGAGCAGTACTTC.

The CDR3 DNA is TGTGCCAGCAGTCCCTTTGCGGGAGGCACAGATACGCAGTATTTT. The encoded protein is CASSPFAGGTDTQYF. The genes are TRBV27 and TRBJ2-3, with 7 bases aligning to TRBD2. This CDR3 region has 15 residues. The germline V gene encodes CDR1 MNHEY and CDR2 SMNVEV (reference sequence). The V and J ends lost 5 bases and 1 base, in that order; junction bases with no gene match: 6.

This clone was detected a few times. The rearrangement links TRBV28 to TRBJ2-2; D unresolved. V was pared by 3 bases and J by 5 bases, with 13 bases between. The germline gives CDR1 MDHEN, CDR2 SYDVKM. This CDR3 is 15 amino acids long. The CDR3, as DNA: TGTGCCAGCAGTTTCGACCAAACACAGACCGGGGAGCTGTTTTTT. This encodes CASSFDQTQTGELFF.

The rearrangement links TRBV2 to TRBJ2-3; TRBD2 matches at 8 bases. The trim removed 6 bases at V and 3 bases at J, leaving 8 bases unmatched. CDR1 is SNHLY, CDR2 FYNNEI, per germline. This CDR3 is built from 15 residues. CDR3 nucleotide sequence: TGTGCCAGCAGCGCGGGGGGTTATGCTACAGATACGCAGTATTTT. Translating it yields CASSAGGYATDTQYF.

The V and J genes are TRBV14 and TRBJ1-2; D uncertain. V was trimmed by 0 bases and J by 1 base, leaving 6 bases between them. The CDR3 length is 14 residues. Germline loops: CDR1 SGHDN, CDR2 FVKESK. CDR3 sequence reads: CASSQETYNYGYTF. CDR3 sequence (DNA): TGTGCCAGCAGCCAAGAAACATATAACTATGGCTACACCTTC.

This chain uses TRBV9 with TRBJ2-3, with D maybe TRBD1 (8 bases). The CDR3 extends over 18 amino acids. V dropped 4 bases and J dropped 3 bases, with 24 bases sitting between them. The germline CDR1 and CDR2 sequences are SGDLS and YYNGEE. CDR3: CASSYRGGRTGSTDTQYF. The CDR3 coding sequence is TGTGCCAGCAGCTATAGGGGGGGAAGGACAGGGTCGACAGATACGCAGTATTTT.

The sample holds one count of this clone. The chain joins TRBV19 to TRBJ1-5; perhaps TRBD1 as D (6 bases). CDR1 and CDR2 (germline): LNHDA, SQIVND (reference sequence). This CDR3 is built from 15 residues. Trimming removed 1 base from V and 3 bases from J, with 10 bases in between. CDR3 amino acids: CASSIAGQPNQPQHF. The CDR3 DNA follows: TGTGCCAGTAGTATAGCCGGACAGCCCAATCAGCCCCAGCATTTT.

The rearrangement uses TRBV5-6 and TRBJ1-3; D might be TRBD1 (6 bases). With 1 base removed from V and 0 bases from J, the gap between germline ends came to 14 bases. This CDR3 spans 17 amino acids. The germline V gene encodes CDR1 SGHDT and CDR2 YYEEEE. The CDR3, as DNA: TGTGCCAGCAGCTTGAACTTGGGGGGCTTCTCTGGAAACACCATATATTTT. Protein product: CASSLNLGGFSGNTIYF.

The chain is built from TRBV6-1 and TRBJ2-5, with 10 bases fitting TRBD2. The V gene's germline CDR1 is MNHNS and CDR2 SASEGT. V was clipped by 3 bases and J by 4 bases; unmatched bases: 8. The CDR3 consists of 16 residues. In DNA form, the CDR3 reads TGTGCCAGCAGTGACAGCGGGAGGGCCTGGGGAGAGACCCAGTACTTC. Residues: CASSDSGRAWGETQYF.

The rearrangement uses TRBV4-1 and TRBJ1-2; 7 nucleotides agree with TRBD1. V dropped 1 base and J dropped 8; count of bases not matched to a gene: 13. The CDR3 has 16 amino acids. The germline CDR1 and CDR2 sequences are MGHRA and YSYEKL. CDR3 loop: CASSQVGGKKLEGYTF. The DNA for the CDR3 is TGCGCCAGCAGCCAAGTAGGGGGCAAGAAGTTGGAGGGCTACACCTTC.

DNA for the CDR3: TGCAGCGTTGCTTCGGGGCGGAAGACTGAAGCTTTCTTT. Protein sequence: CSVASGRKTEAFF. V usage is TRBV29-1 and J usage is TRBJ1-1, with D possibly being TRBD1 (5 bases). The CDR3 is made up of 13 amino acids. In germline, CDR1 is SQVTM, CDR2 ANQGSEA. Trimming cost V 4 bases and J 5 bases, with 14 bases left between them.

The chain recombines TRBV9 with TRBJ1-2, with D perhaps TRBD1 (6 bases). CDR3 length equals 13 residues. The V end was cut by 0 bases, the J end by 6 bases, with 9 bases between. Germline CDR1 and CDR2: SGDLS and YYNGEE. In DNA form, the CDR3 reads TGTGCCAGCAGCGTAGTGGAGGGGGATGGCTACACCTTC. This gives the protein CASSVVEGDGYTF.